The 31 T cell receptor beta chains below come from one sample, sequenced in a study of spatial heterogeneity in lung cancer (dated by TCRdb to between 2018 and 2021). General study outcomes and caveats: The tumor nonsynonymous mutation count correlated with the number of expanded alpha and beta TCRs within the tumor.

Preparation of the library involved 5' RACE. Sequenced on a NextSeq 500. TCRdb handled the public reads itself, with Q25 trimming in fastp and clone calling in MiXCR, and kept productive beta chains. Identical CDR3 protein sequences are pooled into one entry, listed with their most common genes and DNA. For this sample the table gives 20,000 to 25,000 distinct CDR3 sequences, of which approximately 3% were detected only once. 7.5% to 8% of the sample is held by the ten biggest clonotypes. Their specific antigens are unknown. The time point label corresponds to: sample taken at primary tumor resection. The sequences come from lung tumor tissue, collected at surgery. The source of these receptors is a male donor with early-stage non-small cell lung cancer.

In this sample, this clonotype turned up many times. The V and J genes are TRBV4-1 and TRBJ2-1; no definite D call. Trimming cost V 2 bases and J 4 bases, with 18 bases left between them. Per germline, CDR1 MGHRA and CDR2 YSYEKL. CDR3 length: 17 amino acids. Here the CDR3 DNA reads TGCGCCAGCAGCCAACCTCCAAATGCGGACCTATACAATGAGCAGTTCTTC. Encoded protein: CASSQPPNADLYNEQFF.

In its sample, this clonotype was seen many times. The V and J genes are TRBV6-6 and TRBJ2-6, with a tentative D call TRBD1 (6 bases). This CDR3 comprises 18 residues. The V gene lost 5 bases and the J gene lost 0 bases, with 17 bases spanning the gap. Germline CDR1 is MNHNY and CDR2 is SVGAGI (reference sequence). The CDR3: CASSLRGQSSSGANVLTF. The CDR3 region has the DNA TGTGCCAGCAGTCTACGAGGACAGAGCAGCTCTGGGGCCAACGTCCTGACTTTC.

This clonotype has at least ten counts. V and J are TRBV11-2 and TRBJ1-1, with D hard to call. Germline V gene lookup returns CDR1 SGHAT and CDR2 FQNNGV. CDR3 length equals 14 residues. Trimming shortened V by 3 bases and J by 0 bases, and 8 bases separated the two germline ends. The CDR3 sequence is CASSLLAVNTEAFF. CDR3 sequence (DNA): TGTGCCAGCAGCTTGTTAGCCGTGAACACTGAAGCTTTCTTT. The full variable domain, with the rest looked up from reference TRBV11-2 and TRBJ1-1, is EAGVAQSPRYKIIEKRQSVAFWCNPISGHATLYWYQQILGQGPKLLIQFQNNGVVDDSQLPKDRFSAERLKGVDSTLKIQPAKLEDSAVYLCASSLLAVNTEAFFGQGTRLTVV.

This clonotype was recorded at least ten times. The rearrangement links TRBV9 to TRBJ2-7, with D possibly TRBD1 on 6 matching bases. The CDR3 has 14 residues. The germline gives CDR1 SGDLS, CDR2 YYNGEE. V was cut by 0 bases and J by 3 bases, with 10 bases left in between. The CDR3, as DNA: TGTGCCAGCAGCGTAGCAGGGGAGATCTACGAGCAGTACTTC. Amino acid sequence: CASSVAGEIYEQYF.

This clonotype occurred many times. The rearrangement links TRBV7-9 to TRBJ2-1, with D possibly TRBD2 on 5 matching bases. There are 14 residues in the CDR3. Germline V gene data show CDR1 as SEHNR and CDR2 as FQNEAQ (reference sequence). V shed 5 bases and J shed 2 bases, with 10 bases lying between them. DNA for the CDR3: TGTGCCAGCAGCCCCACCGGGACCTACAATGAGCAGTTCTTC. Its protein is CASSPTGTYNEQFF.

This clonotype has ten or more counts. This rearrangement joins TRBV10-3 to TRBJ2-7, with D perhaps matching TRBD1 (6 bases). The germline V and J ends were trimmed by 5 bases and 3 bases, with 11 bases remaining between them. This CDR3 comprises 13 residues. The V gene's germline CDR1 is ENHRY and CDR2 SYGVKD. The CDR3 coding sequence is TGTGCCATCAGTCAGACGACAGGCTACGAGCAGTACTTC. It yields the protein CAISQTTGYEQYF.

This clonotype was seen many times. The chain couples TRBV6-1 to TRBJ2-7; D may be TRBD1 (6 bases). Germline CDR1 reads MNHNS; CDR2 reads SASEGT. This CDR3 has 15 residues. Trimming took off 4 bases at V and 1 base at J, with 14 bases between the two ends. The CDR3 nucleotides read TGTGCCAGCAGTGCAATTATGACAGGTTCCTACGAGCAGTACTTC. Residues: CASSAIMTGSYEQYF.

This clonotype has a handful of counts. CDR3: CASSSTSKGANTEAFF. CDR3 DNA: TGTGCCAGCAGCTCTACTTCCAAGGGGGCTAACACTGAAGCTTTCTTT. This rearrangement joins TRBV11-2 to TRBJ1-1; 7 bases line up with TRBD1. V shed 4 bases, J shed 2 bases, and the junction held 10 bases outside the gene matches. This CDR3 is built from 16 residues. Germline-derived CDR1 and CDR2 are SGHAT and FQNNGV.

This clonotype showed up many times. This chain uses TRBV12-3 or TRBV12-4 with TRBJ2-1; 9 bases match TRBD1. The CDR3 totals 15 residues. With V trimmed by 0 bases and J by 8 bases, 5 bases remained unmatched. This CDR3 is CASSLAGQGIDEQFF. CDR3 DNA: TGTGCCAGCAGTTTAGCGGGACAGGGCATCGATGAGCAGTTCTTC.

This clonotype has at least ten counts. The V and J genes are TRBV11-2 and TRBJ2-7, with D possibly TRBD2 on 6 matching bases. This CDR3 contains 14 residues. The germline V and J ends were trimmed by 0 bases and 7 bases, with 13 bases remaining between them. Germline V lookup: CDR1 SGHAT, CDR2 FQNNGV. CDR3 in amino acids: CASSLDTSLREQYF. CDR3 in DNA: TGTGCCAGCAGCTTAGATACTAGCTTGAGGGAGCAGTACTTC.

This clonotype was counted many times. The V call is TRBV27, the J call TRBJ2-7; 7 nucleotides match TRBD2. Germline CDR1 reads MNHEY; CDR2 reads SMNVEV (reference sequence). The CDR3 is made up of 12 amino acids. With V trimmed by 7 bases and J by 4 bases, 4 bases remained unmatched. CDR3 coding DNA: TGTGCCAGCATCGGGAGGCAATACGAGCAGTACTTC. Translation gives CASIGRQYEQYF.

J is TRBJ2-1 and V is TRBV5-6, with D maybe TRBD2 (7 bases). The CDR3 sequence is 15 residues long. Trimming removed 3 bases at V and 0 bases at J, with 10 bases between. Germline values: CDR1 SGHDT, CDR2 YYEEEE. CDR3 nucleotides: TGTGCCAGCAGCTGGCGGGGGCCCTCCTACAATGAGCAGTTCTTC. Its translation is CASSWRGPSYNEQFF.

This clonotype has at least ten counts. The V call is TRBV6-2 or TRBV6-3, the J call TRBJ2-2; D remains unclear. This CDR3 region has 12 residues. Germline CDR1 MNHEY, CDR2 SVGEGT. V lost 2 bases to trimming and J lost 6 bases, with 4 bases between them. The CDR3: CASSYGSGELFF. DNA for the CDR3: TGTGCCAGCAGTTACGGATCCGGGGAGCTGTTTTTT.

This clonotype was observed at least ten times. The CDR3 sequence: CASSHFSGGGSLSSYEQYF. In nucleotides, the CDR3 is TGCGCCAGCAGCCATTTCTCAGGGGGAGGGTCATTGAGCTCCTACGAGCAGTACTTC. The J gene is TRBJ2-7, the V gene TRBV4-1, with D possibly called TRBD1 or TRBD2 (7 bases each). CDR1 and CDR2 (germline): MGHRA, YSYEKL. The CDR3 is 19 amino acids. V lost 3 bases and J 0 bases, leaving 24 bases between the germline ends.

This clonotype was detected many times. The chain employs TRBV3-1 and TRBJ2-7; no reliable D call. This CDR3 has 12 amino acids. Germline V CDR1 and CDR2: LGHDT, YNNKEL (reference sequence). The V gene lost 5 bases and the J gene lost 1 base, with 6 bases spanning the gap. CDR3 in amino acids: CASSFSSYEQYF. In DNA, the CDR3 is TGTGCCAGCAGCTTCAGTTCCTACGAGCAGTACTTC.

In its sample, this clonotype was seen many times. V is TRBV3-1 and J is TRBJ1-5, with D unclear. The CDR3 is made up of 14 amino acids. The germline V and J ends were trimmed by 4 bases and 1 base, with 8 bases remaining between them. Germline lookup yields CDR1 LGHDT and CDR2 YNNKEL (reference sequence). The CDR3 DNA is TGTGCCAGCAGCCCCCTGAGGAGCAATCAGCCCCAGCATTTT. Residues: CASSPLRSNQPQHF.

This clonotype was counted ten times or more. The chain has TRBV6-1 and TRBJ1-4; TRBD1 matches at 7 bases. Trimming removed 7 bases from V and 7 bases from J; junction bases left unmatched: 9. The CDR3 runs to 14 residues. The germline V gene encodes CDR1 MNHNS and CDR2 SASEGT. The CDR3 is CASNTAGGSEKLFF. Here the CDR3 DNA reads TGTGCCAGCAATACCGCAGGGGGAAGTGAAAAACTGTTTTTT.

This clonotype was counted many times. The chain carries TRBV5-1 and TRBJ2-6, with D hard to call. V dropped 4 bases and J dropped 0 bases, with 11 bases sitting between them. Germline V gives CDR1 SGHRS, CDR2 YFSETQ. The CDR3 runs to 16 residues. In DNA, the CDR3 is TGCGCCAGCAGCCATAGTGTAGTCTCTGGGGCCAACGTCCTGACTTTC. Translation: CASSHSVVSGANVLTF.

This chain connects TRBV18 to TRBJ1-2; no clear D. CDR1 is KGHSH, CDR2 LQKENI, per germline. V was clipped by 6 bases and J by 7 bases, with 15 bases between them. There are 13 residues in the CDR3. CDR3 loop: CASSLKVGFGYTF. The CDR3 DNA follows: TGTGCCAGCTCTCTCAAGGTCGGTTTTGGCTACACCTTC.

There are many counts of this clonotype. The chain is built from TRBV5-4 and TRBJ2-3; tentatively, D is TRBD2 (6 bases). Germline-derived CDR1 and CDR2 are SGHNT and YYREEE (reference sequence). V shed 3 bases and J shed 5 bases, with 10 bases lying between them. The CDR3 totals 13 residues. CDR3 residues: CASSWGERDTQYF. CDR3 nucleotides: TGTGCCAGCAGCTGGGGGGAGAGAGATACGCAGTATTTT.

This clonotype was detected ten times or more. This sequence joins TRBV3-1 and TRBJ1-1; D may be TRBD1 (6 bases). The CDR3 totals 14 residues. Trimming removed 1 base from V and 8 bases from J, with 14 bases in between. Germline V gene lookup returns CDR1 LGHDT and CDR2 YNNKEL (reference sequence). The CDR3 here is CASSQVRGRGEAFF. The CDR3 nucleotides read TGTGCCAGCAGCCAAGTTAGGGGAAGGGGGGAAGCTTTCTTT.

This clonotype was counted once. The chain combines TRBV24-1 with TRBJ1-2; no firm D call. Germline V lookup: CDR1 KGHDR, CDR2 SFDVKD. The CDR3 consists of 14 residues. The germline V and J ends were trimmed by 5 bases and 8 bases, with 17 bases remaining between them. This chain's CDR3 is CATSGPTQPDGYTF. The CDR3 nucleotides are TGTGCCACCAGTGGGCCCACCCAGCCTGACGGCTACACCTTC.

This clonotype was seen ten or more times. The chain combines TRBV7-9 with TRBJ2-7; a weak D match, TRBD1 (5 bases). The CDR3 is 14 amino acids. The V end lost 2 bases, the J end lost 3 bases, and 11 bases lay between the germline ends. The V gene's germline CDR1 is SEHNR and CDR2 FQNEAQ (reference sequence). CDR3 amino acids: CASSLQGANYEQYF. The DNA for the CDR3 is TGTGCCAGCAGCTTACAAGGGGCAAACTACGAGCAGTACTTC.

This clonotype is classed as medium-sized. This chain uses TRBV29-1 with TRBJ1-1; D gene unclear. The V end was cut by 8 bases, the J end by 0 bases, with 7 bases between. This CDR3 region has 11 residues. Germline V gene sequence: CDR1 SQVTM, CDR2 ANQGSEA. CDR3 nucleotides: TGCAGCATAACCCTGAACACTGAAGCTTTCTTT. It is translated as CSITLNTEAFF.

In its sample, this clonotype was seen many times. This chain connects TRBV6-5 to TRBJ1-1; possible D gene TRBD1, 5 bases. The CDR3 length is 14 residues. V lost 2 bases and J lost 5, with 12 bases in between. Germline V gives CDR1 MNHEY, CDR2 SVGAGI. DNA for the CDR3: TGTGCCAGCAGTTACACCGCAGGGATGACTGAAGCTTTCTTT. Its protein is CASSYTAGMTEAFF.

This clonotype was observed many times. The chain recombines TRBV4-1 with TRBJ2-7, with D possibly matching TRBD2 (5 bases). Germline CDR1 reads MGHRA; CDR2 reads YSYEKL. Trimming removed 1 base from V and 2 bases from J, with 9 bases in between. This CDR3 contains 14 residues. For the CDR3, the DNA is TGCGCCAGCAGCCAAGCTGGAGGACCCTACGAGCAGTACTTC. This sequence encodes CASSQAGGPYEQYF.

Many counts were recorded for this clonotype. This chain connects TRBV5-1 to TRBJ2-5, with D perhaps TRBD2 (6 bases). CDR3 length: 15 amino acids. CDR1 and CDR2 from the germline V gene are SGHRS and YFSETQ. Trimming stripped 0 bases from V and 5 bases from J, with 14 bases between. In DNA form, the CDR3 reads TGCGCCAGCAGCTTGGTGGTCGGCGGGATTGAGACCCAGTACTTC. Protein: CASSLVVGGIETQYF.

By proportion, this clonotype is medium-sized. V usage is TRBV5-1 and J usage is TRBJ2-1, with 9 bases that match TRBD2. CDR1 SGHRS and CDR2 YFSETQ come from the germline V gene. The V segment lost 2 bases and the J segment 7 bases; nucleotides outside the gene matches: 10. The CDR3 has 16 residues. This chain's CDR3 is CASSLVFGTSFNEQFF. The DNA for the CDR3 is TGCGCCAGCAGCTTAGTCTTTGGGACTAGCTTTAATGAGCAGTTCTTC.

This clonotype was observed many times. The gene calls are TRBV12-3 or TRBV12-4 and TRBJ1-3; 7 nucleotides agree with TRBD1. Trimming took 6 bases from V and 0 from J; bases not matched to a gene: 8. The CDR3 is 16 amino acids. CDR3 coding DNA: TGTGCCAGCAGCAAACCGACAGGGCACTCTGGAAACACCATATATTTT. This sequence encodes CASSKPTGHSGNTIYF.

This clonotype has at least ten counts. V gene TRBV10-3 combines with J gene TRBJ2-2; 11 nucleotides agree with TRBD1. CDR1 ENHRY and CDR2 SYGVKD come from the germline V gene. This CDR3 has 18 amino acids. V lost 0 bases, J lost 5 bases, and 8 bases stayed unmatched. As DNA, the CDR3 is TGTGCCATCAGTGAGTCCGTGGACAGGGGGCTTCTTACCGGGGAGCTGTTTTTT. Its translation is CAISESVDRGLLTGELFF.

This clonotype has a count of ten or more. The rearrangement joins TRBV11-2 to TRBJ2-2; D possibly corresponds to TRBD1 (5 bases). CDR3 size: 14 residues. Looked up from germline, CDR1 is SGHAT and CDR2 is FQNNGV. V lost 3 bases to trimming and J lost 5 bases, with 10 bases between them. CDR3 sequence reads: CASSFIQGTGELFF. CDR3 bases: TGTGCCAGCAGCTTTATTCAGGGAACCGGGGAGCTGTTTTTT.